Below, 20 T cell receptor beta chains from the same sample are listed, as sequenced in a study of naive and memory T cell subsets. Two oligonucleotides, mixed equimolar, formed the beta constant-region primer covering TRBC1 and TRBC2. Ligated cDNA was amplified by four rounds of PCR with nested alpha and beta constant-region primers and SP2. One entry per CDR3 protein, called by TCRdb with MiXCR from the UMI-ligation and nested PCR reads. The table has some 82,000 distinct CDR3 sequences, 9% to 9.5% seen once. The specimen was naive CD8+ T cells from blood. The receptors shown here come from a human donor in good health.

J is TRBJ1-4 and V is TRBV5-1; possibly TRBD1 for D (5 bases). The germline V gene encodes CDR1 SGHRS and CDR2 YFSETQ. The CDR3 consists of 14 residues. The ends were cut back, 6 bases at V and 7 bases at J, with 16 bases in the middle. The CDR3 DNA is TGCGCCAGCACCCCAATCCAGGGCAGTGAAAAACTGTTTTTT. Translating it yields CASTPIQGSEKLFF.

This clonotype was counted at least ten times. This sequence joins TRBV29-1 and TRBJ1-2; D is undetermined. V was trimmed by 0 bases and J by 8 bases, leaving 19 bases between them. Germline loops: CDR1 SQVTM, CDR2 ANQGSEA. The CDR3 spans 15 residues. The CDR3 region is CSVEESDLSDNGYTF. CDR3 DNA sequence: TGCAGCGTTGAAGAATCGGATCTAAGTGATAACGGCTACACCTTC.

The J gene is TRBJ2-7, the V gene TRBV7-9, with D uncertain. Germline loops: CDR1 SEHNR, CDR2 FQNEAQ (reference sequence). With 4 bases removed from V and 5 bases from J, the gap between germline ends came to 9 bases. The CDR3 has 12 residues. CDR3 amino acids: CASSSRVDEQYF. The CDR3 bases are TGTGCCAGCAGCTCCCGGGTCGACGAGCAGTACTTC.

In its sample, this clonotype was seen many times. The V and J genes are TRBV6-1 and TRBJ2-1; D unresolved. The germline V gene has CDR1 MNHNS and CDR2 SASEGT. Trimming removed 10 bases from V and 2 bases from J, with 18 bases in between. This CDR3 is 15 amino acids long. DNA of the CDR3: TGTGCCACTCTCCGCGCGCGGTTAGCCTACAATGAGCAGTTCTTC. This codes for CATLRARLAYNEQFF.

This clonotype came up many times. The genes are TRBV29-1 and TRBJ2-3, with D possibly being TRBD1 (5 bases). Trimming pared 0 bases from V and 5 bases from J, leaving 9 bases between. Germline V gene data show CDR1 as SQVTM and CDR2 as ANQGSEA. CDR3 length equals 13 residues. DNA for the CDR3: TGCAGCGTTGAAGATCGAGGACAAGATACGCAGTATTTT. Its translation: CSVEDRGQDTQYF.

This clonotype was recorded a few times. V and J are TRBV12-3 or TRBV12-4 and TRBJ2-2; D is ambiguous. The CDR3 is 13 residues long. Deletions cut 2 bases from V and 5 bases from J, with 6 bases between. Written as DNA, the CDR3 is TGTGCCAGCAGTTTATTGGGGACCGGGGAGCTGTTTTTT. Its translation is CASSLLGTGELFF.

This chain links TRBV29-1 with TRBJ2-7; TRBD2 aligns across 7 bases. The trim removed 4 bases at V and 5 bases at J, leaving 14 bases unmatched. CDR1 is SQVTM and CDR2 is ANQGSEA in the germline V gene. CDR3 length: 15 amino acids. The CDR3 region has the DNA TGCAGCGTTGCGGAATTAGCGGGTATTCCCCACGAGCAGTACTTC. Amino acid sequence: CSVAELAGIPHEQYF.

There are a few counts of this clonotype. The chain carries TRBV27 and TRBJ2-7; D is unclear. V lost 5 bases to trimming and J lost 2 bases, with 7 bases between them. This CDR3 comprises 12 residues. CDR1 and CDR2 from the germline V gene are MNHEY and SMNVEV (reference sequence). DNA of the CDR3: TGTGCCAGCAGTACCGGAGCCTACGAGCAGTACTTC. Residues: CASSTGAYEQYF.

This clonotype showed up many times. The gene calls are TRBV29-1 and TRBJ2-3, with 7 positions matching TRBD1. The CDR3 has 14 amino acids. Per germline, CDR1 SQVTM and CDR2 ANQGSEA. After removal of 3 bases from V and 1 base from J, the junction contained 4 bases not matched to a gene. The CDR3 DNA is TGCAGCGTTGACCGCCAGGGGGGCACAGATACGCAGTATTTT. This encodes CSVDRQGGTDTQYF.

This clonotype occurred many times. The chain recombines TRBV29-1 with TRBJ2-7; D is possibly TRBD1 or TRBD2 (5 bases each). CDR1 SQVTM and CDR2 ANQGSEA come from the germline V gene. The CDR3 loop spans 12 amino acids. Trimming left V 8 bases short and J 2 bases short, with 13 bases between. CDR3 in DNA: TGCAGCTATTGGGACGGGACCTACGAGCAGTACTTC. It specifies CSYWDGTYEQYF.

V gene TRBV9 combines with J gene TRBJ2-1; TRBD2 might be the D (6 bases). Per the germline V gene, CDR1 is SGDLS and CDR2 is YYNGEE. V shed 6 bases and J shed 3 bases, with 16 bases lying between them. The CDR3 sequence is 15 residues long. CDR3 DNA: TGTGCCAGCAACCCCGATGGGGGAGGCTACAATGAGCAGTTCTTC. This translates into CASNPDGGGYNEQFF.

This clonotype was counted between two and nine times. The V gene is TRBV27, the J gene TRBJ2-5; D is tentatively TRBD1 or TRBD2 (5 bases each). The germline V gene has CDR1 MNHEY and CDR2 SMNVEV (reference sequence). The CDR3 extends over 13 amino acids. V was clipped by 3 bases and J by 10 bases, with 15 bases between them. CDR3 DNA sequence: TGTGCCAGCAGTTTTCTCGGGGCAGAGGACCAGTACTTC. It specifies CASSFLGAEDQYF.

This clonotype was picked up a small number of times. This chain uses TRBV7-6 with TRBJ2-2; TRBD1 aligns across 11 bases. V gave up 10 bases and J gave up 7 bases; unmatched junction bases: 11. CDR1 is SGHVS and CDR2 is FNYEAQ in the germline V gene. The CDR3 loop spans 15 amino acids. The CDR3 nucleotides are TGTGCCATCCCTTCGGGACAGGGGGTAGTCGGGGAGCTGTTTTTT. Its protein is CAIPSGQGVVGELFF.

The genes are TRBV13 and TRBJ2-3, with a tentative D call TRBD1 (6 bases). The CDR3 spans 15 residues. CDR1 PRHDT and CDR2 FYEKMQ come from the germline V gene (reference sequence). The V gene lost 5 bases and the J gene lost 3 bases, with 15 bases spanning the gap. CDR3 DNA sequence: TGTGCCAGCAGCCTTGTCCGGACAGAGACAGATACGCAGTATTTT. This translates into CASSLVRTETDTQYF.

This clonotype was seen only a few times. Here the CDR3 reads CASSLAGGRDEQYF. As DNA, the CDR3 is TGTGCCAGCAGCTTGGCAGGGGGAAGGGACGAGCAGTACTTC. The V gene is TRBV7-3, the J gene TRBJ2-7; 7 bases map to TRBD1. V gave up 3 bases and J gave up 5 bases; unmatched junction bases: 7. Germline-derived CDR1 and CDR2 are SGHTA and FQGTGA. This CDR3 has 14 amino acids.

The CDR3 sequence: CASSLGSSEETQYF. DNA for the CDR3: TGTGCCAGCAGCTTAGGCTCTAGCGAAGAGACCCAGTACTTC. The chain carries TRBV13 and TRBJ2-5, with D maybe TRBD2 (6 bases). From germline, CDR1 is PRHDT and CDR2 FYEKMQ (reference sequence). This CDR3 comprises 14 residues. The V end was cut by 0 bases, the J end by 3 bases, with 8 bases between.

The chain carries TRBV11-2 and TRBJ2-7, with D uncertain. CDR3 length equals 14 residues. Germline V CDR1 and CDR2: SGHAT, FQNNGV. V was pared by 2 bases and J by 4 bases, with 12 bases between. The CDR3, as DNA: TGTGCCAGCAGCTTATTTCCCGGAACGTACGAGCAGTACTTC. It encodes CASSLFPGTYEQYF. Variable domain in full (rest from reference TRBV11-2 and TRBJ2-7): EAGVAQSPRYKIIEKRQSVAFWCNPISGHATLYWYQQILGQGPKLLIQFQNNGVVDDSQLPKDRFSAERLKGVDSTLKIQPAKLEDSAVYLCASSLFPGTYEQYFGPGTRLTVT.

This clonotype appeared a few times. The rearrangement links TRBV20-1 to TRBJ2-1; the D gene is possibly TRBD2 (6 bases). V was trimmed by 3 bases and J by 8 bases, leaving 23 bases between them. There are 16 residues in the CDR3. CDR1 is DFQATT, CDR2 SNEGSKA, per germline (reference sequence). The CDR3 DNA reads TGCAGTGCTAGCGGCCTAGCGTGGAGGCAGAGGGATGAGCAGTTCTTC. The encoded protein is CSASGLAWRQRDEQFF.

The chain links TRBV20-1 to TRBJ2-7; 8 nucleotides agree with TRBD1. V shed 0 bases and J 5 bases; nucleotides not matched to a gene: 6. This CDR3 is built from 14 residues. Germline V gene sequence: CDR1 DFQATT, CDR2 SNEGSKA (reference sequence). The CDR3 loop reads CSARDRSTGDEQYF. DNA for the CDR3: TGCAGTGCTAGAGATCGCTCGACAGGGGACGAGCAGTACTTC.

This clonotype showed up many times. The chain has TRBV20-1 and TRBJ2-1; D not resolved. The CDR3 covers 14 residues. Germline V gene data show CDR1 as DFQATT and CDR2 as SNEGSKA (reference sequence). Deletions cut 5 bases from V and 0 bases from J, with 11 bases between. The CDR3: CSAVLLDSYNEQFF. In nucleotides, the CDR3 is TGCAGTGCTGTCCTACTGGACTCCTACAATGAGCAGTTCTTC.